Sequencing of this TCR beta chain was carried out in a study of T cell responses to AZD1222 COVID-19 vaccine. Study-wide results and limits: Repertoires were obtained solely post-peak T cell response. Donors, mostly white British, included more females; clonal diversity was possibly underestimated.

TCRdb's copy holds only in-frame clones and misses some; the assay was immunoSEQ multiplex PCR. The sample lists some 80,000 clones, about 86% occurring once. This CDR3 comprises 15 residues. J gave up 0 bases and V 7 bases, and 10 bases lay outside the gene matches. CDR1 is GTSNPN and CDR2 is SVGIG in the germline V gene (reference sequence). Of note for this clone: Its antigen is unidentified.

The chain is built from TRBV30 and TRBJ2-7; 9 bases are shared with TRBD1. The TCR was taken from an adult in good health. The material sequenced was peripheral blood, taken on day 0 of AZD1222 vaccination. The CDR3 loop reads CAFRGGDRASYEQYF. Written as DNA, the CDR3 is TGTGCCTTCAGAGGTGGGGACAGGGCCTCCTACGAGCAGTACTTC.